These T cell receptor beta chains were read from a single sample in a study of memory CD4+ T cells and cytomegalovirus serostatus. Method: immunoSEQ multiplex PCR; TCRdb's copy keeps in-frame clones and lacks some. Of 40,000 or so clones in the sample, over 65% were seen once. Sequencing used memory CD4+ T cells from blood. The receptors derive from an adult in good health and CMV-seronegative. CDR3s include the opening cysteine and the closing phenylalanine or tryptophan. Fields, in order: D gene, J gene, clone size, V gene, CDR3 DNA, CDR3 protein. The D gene is left open where the match is weak. The size entry is marked missing in some rows and otherwise reads once, few, many or a size class.

>-|TRBJ2-1|-|TRBV27
TGTGCCAGCAGTTTAACCACCGGGACAAACCGCCCCAATGAGCAGTTCTTC
CASSLTTGTNRPNEQFF
>-|TRBJ2-5|-|TRBV5-4
TGTGCCAGCAGCTTTCAAGAGACCCAGTACTTC
CASSFQETQYF
>TRBD1|TRBJ1-5|-|TRBV13
TGTGCCAGCAGCTCCCGGACAGGGGGGCTTGACAATCAGCCCCAGCATTTT
CASSSRTGGLDNQPQHF
>TRBD2|TRBJ2-1|-|TRBV2
TGTGCCAGCAGTGAATTCCGGTTAGCGGGGTTGGATGAGCAGTTCTTC
CASSEFRLAGLDEQFF
>-|TRBJ1-5|few|TRBV19
TGTGCCAGTAGTTGGGGGGTCGATCAGCCCCAGCATTTT
CASSWGVDQPQHF
>-|TRBJ1-4|-|TRBV10-3
TGTGCCATCAGTGAGTCGCGGGACGCAACTAATGAAAAACTGTTTTTT
CAISESRDATNEKLFF
>-|TRBJ2-5|-|TRBV2
TGTGCCAGCAGTGAACTCGGTCTTTACCAAGAGACCCAGTACTTC
CASSELGLYQETQYF
>-|TRBJ2-3|-|TRBV6-4
TGTGCCAGCAGTGACTCGAGAAGTACAGATACGCAGTATTTT
CASSDSRSTDTQYF
>-|TRBJ1-2|few|TRBV27
TGTGCCAGCAGTTATCTACCGGTCAGGGACTATGGCTACACCTTC
CASSYLPVRDYGYTF
>TRBD2|TRBJ2-2|-|TRBV18
TGTGCCAGCTCAGCGGGAGCCGGGGAGCTGTTTTTT
CASSAGAGELFF
>TRBD1|TRBJ2-7|-|TRBV18
TGTGCCAGCTCACCATATTCGTTCGGGACAGGGCTTCGGGAGCAGTACTTC
CASSPYSFGTGLREQYF